These 3 T cell receptor beta chains share one sample of origin, sequenced in a study of cytomegalovirus exposure and HLA in healthy donors. A multiplex PCR was run with 60 Vbeta primers and 13 Jbeta primers. The protocol was immunoSEQ multiplex PCR, while the TCRdb copy is restricted to in-frame clones and leaves out a portion. The sample carries 150,000 to 200,000 clones, roughly 79% recorded once. The source material was PBMCs. The origin of the receptors is a woman in her forties in good health and CMV-seronegative.

This sequence joins TRBV11-2 and TRBJ2-3, with 15 bases fitting TRBD2. This CDR3 spans 20 amino acids. V dropped 0 bases and J dropped 6; count of bases not matched to a gene: 13. CDR1 and CDR2 from the germline V gene are SGHAT and FQNNGV. CDR3 DNA sequence: TGTGCCAGCAGCTTAGATGGAGGACTAGCGGGAGGGATAGGGCGGGATACGCAGTATTTT. It yields the protein CASSLDGGLAGGIGRDTQYF. The full variable domain, in which reference TRBV11-2 and TRBJ2-3 provide the parts outside the CDR3, is EAGVAQSPRYKIIEKRQSVAFWCNPISGHATLYWYQQILGQGPKLLIQFQNNGVVDDSQLPKDRFSAERLKGVDSTLKIQPAKLEDSAVYLCASSLDGGLAGGIGRDTQYFGPGTRLTVL.

The chain links TRBV30 to TRBJ2-3; D is perhaps TRBD1 (6 bases). CDR1 is GTSNPN and CDR2 is SVGIG in the germline V gene (reference sequence). Between the trimmed V and J ends, which lost 1 base and 2 bases, there was a span of 10 bases. The CDR3 has 14 amino acids. CDR3 in amino acids: CAWSEGDLTDTQYF. The CDR3 DNA is TGTGCCTGGAGTGAGGGGGACCTCACAGATACGCAGTATTTT.

J is TRBJ2-1 and V is TRBV5-6; TRBD2 aligns across 10 bases. CDR3 length: 16 amino acids. J lost 7 bases, V lost 2 bases, and 9 bases had no gene match. CDR1 SGHDT and CDR2 YYEEEE come from the germline V gene. The CDR3, as DNA: TGTGCCAGCAGCTTTATTCTAGCGGGAGTCTCAAATGAGCAGTTCTTC. This encodes CASSFILAGVSNEQFF.